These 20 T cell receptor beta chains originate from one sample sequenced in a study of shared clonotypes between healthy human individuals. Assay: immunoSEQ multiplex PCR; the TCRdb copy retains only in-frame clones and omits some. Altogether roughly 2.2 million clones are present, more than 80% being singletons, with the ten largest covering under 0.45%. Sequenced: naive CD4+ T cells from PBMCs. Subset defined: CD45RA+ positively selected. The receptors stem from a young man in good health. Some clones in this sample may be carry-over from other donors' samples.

CDR3 sequence reads: CASSLTGAPGEQYF. The CDR3 nucleotides read TGTGCCAGCAGCTTAACGGGGGCCCCCGGAGAGCAGTACTTC. The chain has TRBV7-9 and TRBJ2-7; D is possibly TRBD1 or TRBD2 (6 bases each). The CDR3 runs 14 residues. Per the germline V gene, CDR1 is SEHNR and CDR2 is FQNEAQ (reference sequence). V lost 2 bases and J lost 7, with 15 bases in between.

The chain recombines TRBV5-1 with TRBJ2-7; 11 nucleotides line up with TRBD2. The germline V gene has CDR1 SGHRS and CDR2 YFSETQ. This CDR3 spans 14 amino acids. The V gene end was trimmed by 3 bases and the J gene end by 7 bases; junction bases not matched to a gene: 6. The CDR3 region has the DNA TGCGCCAGCAGCTCCACTAGCGGGAGTGGGGAGCAGTACTTC. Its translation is CASSSTSGSGEQYF.

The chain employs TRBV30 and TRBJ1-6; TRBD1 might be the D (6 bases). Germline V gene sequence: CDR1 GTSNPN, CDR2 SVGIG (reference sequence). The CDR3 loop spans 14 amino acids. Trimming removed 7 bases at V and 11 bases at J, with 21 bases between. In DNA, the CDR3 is TGTGCCTCCCGGGGGGCCTACGTTCTGGCACCCCTCCACTTT. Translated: CASRGAYVLAPLHF.

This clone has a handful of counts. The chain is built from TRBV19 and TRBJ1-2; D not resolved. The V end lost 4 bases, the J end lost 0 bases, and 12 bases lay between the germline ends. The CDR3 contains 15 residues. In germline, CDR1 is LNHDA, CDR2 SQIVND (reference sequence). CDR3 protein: CASSTRLEPNYGYTF. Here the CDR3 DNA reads TGTGCCAGTAGTACCCGACTAGAACCTAACTATGGCTACACCTTC.

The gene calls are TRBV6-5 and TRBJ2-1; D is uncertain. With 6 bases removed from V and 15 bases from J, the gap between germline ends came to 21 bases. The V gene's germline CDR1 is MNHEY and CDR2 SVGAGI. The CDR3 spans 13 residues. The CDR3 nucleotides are TGTGCCAGCAGACCTCTGACCGACCATTTTGGGTTCTTC. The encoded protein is CASRPLTDHFGFF.

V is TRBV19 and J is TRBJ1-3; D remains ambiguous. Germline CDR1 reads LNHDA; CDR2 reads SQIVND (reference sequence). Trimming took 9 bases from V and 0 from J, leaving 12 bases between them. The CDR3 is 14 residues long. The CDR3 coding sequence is TGTGCCAGCCGGGCCGGGTACTCTGGAAACACCATATATTTT. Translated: CASRAGYSGNTIYF. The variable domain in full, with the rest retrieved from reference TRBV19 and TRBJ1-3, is DGGITQSPKYLFRKEGQNVTLSCEQNLNHDAMYWYRQDPGQGLRLIYYSQIVNDFQKGDIAEGYSVSREKKESFPLTVTSAQKNPTAFYLCASRAGYSGNTIYFGEGSWLTVV.

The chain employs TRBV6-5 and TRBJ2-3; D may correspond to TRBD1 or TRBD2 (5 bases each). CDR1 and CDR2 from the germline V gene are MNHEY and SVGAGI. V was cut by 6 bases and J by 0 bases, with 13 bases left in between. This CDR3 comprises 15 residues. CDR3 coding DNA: TGTGCCAGCAGAAAGGGACCGATTAGCACAGATACGCAGTATTTT. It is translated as CASRKGPISTDTQYF.

The CDR3 DNA is TGTGCCAGCAGCCCGATATTGGTGGGGACCCAGTACTTC. This gives the protein CASSPILVGTQYF. The chain couples TRBV7-8 to TRBJ2-5; no definite D call. CDR1 SGHVS and CDR2 FQNEAQ come from the germline V gene. V was shortened by 5 bases and J by 7 bases, with 14 bases between the two germline ends. This CDR3 contains 13 residues. Filled out from reference TRBV7-8 and TRBJ2-5, the complete variable domain reads GAGVSQSPRYKVAKRGQDVALRCDPISGHVSLFWYQQALGQGPEFLTYFQNEAQLDKSGLPSDRFFAERPEGSVSTLKIQRTQQEDSAVYLCASSPILVGTQYFGPGTRLLVL.

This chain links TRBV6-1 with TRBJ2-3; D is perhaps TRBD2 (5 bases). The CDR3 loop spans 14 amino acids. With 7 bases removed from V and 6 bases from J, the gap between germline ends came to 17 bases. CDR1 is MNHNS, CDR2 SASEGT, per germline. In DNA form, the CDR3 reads TGTGCCAGCACCTCGCGCGGCCCGGGGGATACGCAGTATTTT. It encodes CASTSRGPGDTQYF.

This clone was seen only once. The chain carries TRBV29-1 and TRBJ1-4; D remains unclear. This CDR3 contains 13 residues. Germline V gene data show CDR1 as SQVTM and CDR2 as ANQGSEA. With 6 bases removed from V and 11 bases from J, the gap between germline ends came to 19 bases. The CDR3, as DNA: TGCAGCGTAGGCACGCTTCTTGAGAGGAAACTGTTTTTT. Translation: CSVGTLLERKLFF.

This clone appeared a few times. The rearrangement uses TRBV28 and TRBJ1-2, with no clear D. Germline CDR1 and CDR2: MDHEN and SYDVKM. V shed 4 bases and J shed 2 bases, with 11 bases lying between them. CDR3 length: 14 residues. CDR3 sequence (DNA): TGTGCCAGCAGTTCCCCGGGCCTCAACTATGGCTACACCTTC. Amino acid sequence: CASSSPGLNYGYTF.

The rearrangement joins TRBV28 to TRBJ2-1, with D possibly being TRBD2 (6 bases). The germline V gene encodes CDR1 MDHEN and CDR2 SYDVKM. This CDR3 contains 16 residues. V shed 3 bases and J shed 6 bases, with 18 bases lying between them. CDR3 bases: TGTGCCAGCAGTTTTGGGTTGGGCGGGACCTCCAATGAGCAGTTCTTC. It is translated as CASSFGLGGTSNEQFF.

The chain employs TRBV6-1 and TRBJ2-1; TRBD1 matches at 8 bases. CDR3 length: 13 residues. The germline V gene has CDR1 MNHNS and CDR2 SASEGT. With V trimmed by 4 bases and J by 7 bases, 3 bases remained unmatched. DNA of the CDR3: TGTGCCAGCAGTGGCAGGGGGCTTAATGAGCAGTTCTTC. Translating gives CASSGRGLNEQFF.

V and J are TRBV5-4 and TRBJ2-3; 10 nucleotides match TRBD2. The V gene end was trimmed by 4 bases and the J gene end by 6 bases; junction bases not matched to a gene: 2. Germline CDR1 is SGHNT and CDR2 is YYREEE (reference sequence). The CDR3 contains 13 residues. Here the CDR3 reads CASSLAGVDTQYF. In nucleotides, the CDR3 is TGTGCCAGCAGCCTAGCGGGAGTGGATACGCAGTATTTT.

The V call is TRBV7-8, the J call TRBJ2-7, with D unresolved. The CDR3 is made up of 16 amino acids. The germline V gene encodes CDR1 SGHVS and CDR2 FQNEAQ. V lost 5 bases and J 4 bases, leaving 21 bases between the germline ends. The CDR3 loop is CASSVKRLADFYEQYF. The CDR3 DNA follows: TGTGCCAGCAGCGTCAAGAGGCTGGCGGATTTTTACGAGCAGTACTTC.

DNA of the CDR3: TGTGCCAGCAGCCTGGACACCCGTCAGCCCCAGCATTTT. Amino acids: CASSLDTRQPQHF. The chain carries TRBV7-6 and TRBJ1-5, with D possibly being TRBD1 (5 bases). With 5 bases removed from V and 6 bases from J, the gap between germline ends came to 11 bases. The germline V gene encodes CDR1 SGHVS and CDR2 FNYEAQ. The CDR3 is 13 amino acids.

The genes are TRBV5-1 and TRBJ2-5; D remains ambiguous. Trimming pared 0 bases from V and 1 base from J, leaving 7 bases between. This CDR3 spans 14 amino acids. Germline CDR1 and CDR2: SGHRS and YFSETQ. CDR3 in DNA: TGCGCCAGCAGCTTGGCCGCTACCCAAGAGACCCAGTACTTC. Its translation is CASSLAATQETQYF.

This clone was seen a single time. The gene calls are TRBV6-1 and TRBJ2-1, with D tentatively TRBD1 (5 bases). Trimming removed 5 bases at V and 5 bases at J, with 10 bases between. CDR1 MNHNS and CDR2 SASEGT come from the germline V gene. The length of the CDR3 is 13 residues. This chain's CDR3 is CASSIRRDNEQFF. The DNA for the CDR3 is TGTGCCAGCAGTATACGCAGGGACAATGAGCAGTTCTTC.

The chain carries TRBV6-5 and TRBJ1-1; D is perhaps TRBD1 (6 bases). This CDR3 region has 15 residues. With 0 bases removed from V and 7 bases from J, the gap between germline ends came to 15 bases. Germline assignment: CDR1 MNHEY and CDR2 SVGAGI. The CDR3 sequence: CASSYSPMGGGEAFF. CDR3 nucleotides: TGTGCCAGCAGTTACTCCCCAATGGGGGGCGGTGAAGCTTTCTTT.

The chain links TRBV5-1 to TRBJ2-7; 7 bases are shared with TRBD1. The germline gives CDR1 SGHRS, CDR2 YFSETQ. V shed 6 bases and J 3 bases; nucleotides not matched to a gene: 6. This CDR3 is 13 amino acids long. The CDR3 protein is CASKTGMDYEQYF. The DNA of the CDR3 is TGCGCCAGCAAGACAGGGATGGACTACGAGCAGTACTTC. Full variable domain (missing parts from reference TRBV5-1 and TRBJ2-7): KAGVTQTPRYLIKTRGQQVTLSCSPISGHRSVSWYQQTPGQGLQFLFEYFSETQRNKGNFPGRFSGRQFSNSRSEMNVSTLELGDSALYLCASKTGMDYEQYFGPGTRLTVT.